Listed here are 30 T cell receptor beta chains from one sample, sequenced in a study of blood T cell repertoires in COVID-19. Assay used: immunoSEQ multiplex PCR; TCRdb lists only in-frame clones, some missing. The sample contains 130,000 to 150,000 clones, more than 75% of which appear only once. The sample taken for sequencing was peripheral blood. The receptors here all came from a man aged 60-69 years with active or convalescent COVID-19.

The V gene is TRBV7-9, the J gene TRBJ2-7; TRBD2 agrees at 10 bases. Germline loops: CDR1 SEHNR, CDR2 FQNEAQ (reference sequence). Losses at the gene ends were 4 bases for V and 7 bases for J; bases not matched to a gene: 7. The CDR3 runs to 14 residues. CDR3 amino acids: CASSSTSGVEEQYF. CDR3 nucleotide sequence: TGTGCCAGCAGCTCCACTAGCGGGGTGGAAGAGCAGTACTTC.

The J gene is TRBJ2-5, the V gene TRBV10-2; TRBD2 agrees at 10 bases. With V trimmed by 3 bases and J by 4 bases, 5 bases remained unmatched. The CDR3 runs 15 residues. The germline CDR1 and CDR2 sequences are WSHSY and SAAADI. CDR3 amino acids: CASSDLAGVLETQYF. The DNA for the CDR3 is TGCGCCAGCAGTGACCTAGCGGGAGTTTTAGAGACCCAGTACTTC.

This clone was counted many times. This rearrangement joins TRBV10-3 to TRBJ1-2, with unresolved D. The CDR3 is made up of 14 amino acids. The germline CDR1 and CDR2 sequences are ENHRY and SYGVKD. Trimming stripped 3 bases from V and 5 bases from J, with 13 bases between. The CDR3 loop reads CAISDPDIGYGYTF. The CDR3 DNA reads TGTGCCATCAGTGATCCGGATATCGGGTATGGCTACACCTTC.

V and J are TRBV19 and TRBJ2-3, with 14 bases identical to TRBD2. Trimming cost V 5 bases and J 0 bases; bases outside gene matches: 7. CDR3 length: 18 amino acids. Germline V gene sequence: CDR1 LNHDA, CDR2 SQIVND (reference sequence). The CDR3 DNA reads TGTGCCAGTAGTGGGGGACTAGCGGGAGCCCCTAGCACAGATACGCAGTATTTT. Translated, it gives CASSGGLAGAPSTDTQYF.

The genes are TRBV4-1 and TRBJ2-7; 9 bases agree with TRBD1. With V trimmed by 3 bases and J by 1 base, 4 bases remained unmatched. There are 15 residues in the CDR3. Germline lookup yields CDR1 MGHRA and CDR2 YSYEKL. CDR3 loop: CASSQGQGQSYEQYF. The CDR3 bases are TGCGCCAGCAGCCAGGGACAGGGACAATCCTACGAGCAGTACTTC.

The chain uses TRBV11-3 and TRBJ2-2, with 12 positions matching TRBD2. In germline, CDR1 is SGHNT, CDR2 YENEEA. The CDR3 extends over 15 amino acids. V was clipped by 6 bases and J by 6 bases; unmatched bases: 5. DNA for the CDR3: TGTGCCAGCAGTCCCGGGACTAGCGGGTCCGGGGAGCTGTTTTTT. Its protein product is CASSPGTSGSGELFF.

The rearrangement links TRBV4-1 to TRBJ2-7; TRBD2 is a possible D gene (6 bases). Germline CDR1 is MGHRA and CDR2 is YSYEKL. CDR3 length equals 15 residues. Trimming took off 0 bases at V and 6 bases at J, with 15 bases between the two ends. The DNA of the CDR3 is TGCGCCAGCAGCCAAGACCCGGGAGACCATAGCGAGCAGTACTTC. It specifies CASSQDPGDHSEQYF.

This chain's CDR3 is CASSWTRAGGYYEQYF. DNA for the CDR3: TGTGCCAGCAGCTGGACTAGGGCGGGAGGCTACTACGAGCAGTACTTC. The J gene is TRBJ2-7, the V gene TRBV5-6; 8 bases map to TRBD2. The CDR3 covers 16 residues. V shed 3 bases, J shed 3 bases, and the junction held 11 bases outside the gene matches. Germline CDR1 and CDR2: SGHDT and YYEEEE.

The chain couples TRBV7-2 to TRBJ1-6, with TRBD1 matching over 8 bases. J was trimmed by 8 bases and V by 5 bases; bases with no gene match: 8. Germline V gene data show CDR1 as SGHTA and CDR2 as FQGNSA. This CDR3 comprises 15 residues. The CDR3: CASSAQGAGDSPLHF. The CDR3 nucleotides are TGTGCCAGCAGCGCTCAGGGGGCAGGGGATTCACCCCTCCACTTT.

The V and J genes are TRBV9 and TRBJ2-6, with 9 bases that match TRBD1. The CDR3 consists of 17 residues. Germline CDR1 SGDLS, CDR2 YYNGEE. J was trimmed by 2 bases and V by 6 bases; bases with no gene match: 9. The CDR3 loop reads CASTPRDRVPGANVLTF. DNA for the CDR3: TGTGCCAGCACTCCCCGGGACAGGGTTCCTGGGGCCAACGTCCTGACTTTC.

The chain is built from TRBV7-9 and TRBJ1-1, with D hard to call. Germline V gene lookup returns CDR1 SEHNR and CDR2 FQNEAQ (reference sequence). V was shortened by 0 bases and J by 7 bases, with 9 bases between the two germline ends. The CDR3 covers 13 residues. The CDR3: CASSLASAGEAFF. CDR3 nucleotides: TGTGCCAGCAGCTTAGCCTCGGCAGGTGAAGCTTTCTTT.

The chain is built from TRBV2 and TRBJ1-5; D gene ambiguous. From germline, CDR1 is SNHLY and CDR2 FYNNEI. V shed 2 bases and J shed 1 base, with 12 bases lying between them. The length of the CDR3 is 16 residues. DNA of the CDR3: TGTGCCAGCAGTGAATCCGCGGGTTTCAGCAATCAGCCCCAGCATTTT. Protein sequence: CASSESAGFSNQPQHF. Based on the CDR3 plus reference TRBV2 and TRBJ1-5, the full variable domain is EPEVTQTPSHQVTQMGQEVILRCVPISNHLYFYWYRQILGQKVEFLVSFYNNEISEKSEIFDDQFSVERPDGSNFTLKIRSTKLEDSAMYFCASSESAGFSNQPQHFGDGTRLSIL.

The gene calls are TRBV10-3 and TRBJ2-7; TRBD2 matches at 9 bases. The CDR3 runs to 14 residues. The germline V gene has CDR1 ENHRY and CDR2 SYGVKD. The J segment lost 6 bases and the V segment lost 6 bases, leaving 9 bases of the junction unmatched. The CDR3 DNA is TGTGCCATCAGCGCCGGGACTAGCAGGCCCGAGCAGTACTTC. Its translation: CAISAGTSRPEQYF.

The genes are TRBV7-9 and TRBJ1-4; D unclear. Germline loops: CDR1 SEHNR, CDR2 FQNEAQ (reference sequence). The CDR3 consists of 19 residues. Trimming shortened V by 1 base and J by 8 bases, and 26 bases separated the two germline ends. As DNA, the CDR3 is TGTGCCAGCAGCTTAGTTCGGTTTCGGCAGTCGTTGTGGGAGGAAAAACTGTTTTTT. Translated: CASSLVRFRQSLWEEKLFF.

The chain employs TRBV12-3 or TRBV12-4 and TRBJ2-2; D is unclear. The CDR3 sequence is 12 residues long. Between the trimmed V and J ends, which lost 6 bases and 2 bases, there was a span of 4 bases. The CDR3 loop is CASRRNTGELFF. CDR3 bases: TGTGCCAGCAGGCGCAACACCGGGGAGCTGTTTTTT.

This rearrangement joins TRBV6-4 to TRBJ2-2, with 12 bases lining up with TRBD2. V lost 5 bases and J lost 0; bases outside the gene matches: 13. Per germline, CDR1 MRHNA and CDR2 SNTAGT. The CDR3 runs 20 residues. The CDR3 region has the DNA TGTGCCAGCAGTCAACCGGGACTAGCGGGCCTAAAGTCGAACACCGGGGAGCTGTTTTTT. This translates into CASSQPGLAGLKSNTGELFF.

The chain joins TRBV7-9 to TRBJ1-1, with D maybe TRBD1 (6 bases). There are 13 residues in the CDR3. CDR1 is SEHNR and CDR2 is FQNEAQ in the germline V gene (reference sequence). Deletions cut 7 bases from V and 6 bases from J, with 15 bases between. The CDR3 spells CASTGRGASEAFF. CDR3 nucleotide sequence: TGTGCCAGCACCGGGCGGGGGGCTTCTGAAGCTTTCTTT.

The CDR3 DNA follows: TGTGCCAGCAGTTCCCTTCGATGGGACAGGGCTAATCGGAACTATGGCTACACCTTC. Its protein is CASSSLRWDRANRNYGYTF. The chain is built from TRBV6-2 or TRBV6-3 and TRBJ1-2, with TRBD1 identical over 9 bases. CDR1 MNHEY and CDR2 SVGEGT come from the germline V gene. After removal of 4 bases from V and 2 bases from J, the junction contained 17 bases not matched to a gene. This CDR3 is built from 19 residues.

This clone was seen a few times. CDR3 in DNA: TGTGCCAGCAGCTACTCTGACAGGGGCTATGGCTACACCTTC. Protein product: CASSYSDRGYGYTF. The rearrangement joins TRBV3-1 (or the pseudogene TRBV3-2) to TRBJ1-2, with TRBD1 matching 8 bases. The V and J ends lost 5 bases and 4 bases, in that order; junction bases with no gene match: 6. CDR1 is LGHDT and CDR2 is YNNKEL in the germline V gene (reference sequence). This CDR3 has 14 amino acids.

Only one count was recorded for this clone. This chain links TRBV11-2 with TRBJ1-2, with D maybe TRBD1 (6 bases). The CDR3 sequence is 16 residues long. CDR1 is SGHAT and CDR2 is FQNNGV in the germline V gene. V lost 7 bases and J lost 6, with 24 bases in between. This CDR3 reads CASTKRAAGETDGYTF. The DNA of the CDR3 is TGTGCCAGCACCAAAAGAGCGGCAGGGGAAACGGATGGCTACACCTTC.

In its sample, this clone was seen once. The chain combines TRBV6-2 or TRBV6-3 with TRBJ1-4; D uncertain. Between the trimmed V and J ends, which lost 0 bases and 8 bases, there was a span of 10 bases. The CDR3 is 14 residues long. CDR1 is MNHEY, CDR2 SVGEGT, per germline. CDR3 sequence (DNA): TGTGCCAGCAGTTACTCCACAGAGCGGGAAAAACTGTTTTTT. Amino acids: CASSYSTEREKLFF.

The DNA of the CDR3 is TGTGCCAGCAGTTTATTCGAGGGGAGGGGTGGCTACACCTTC. This gives the protein CASSLFEGRGGYTF. The genes are TRBV28 and TRBJ1-2, with D tentatively TRBD1 (5 bases). Per the germline V gene, CDR1 is MDHEN and CDR2 is SYDVKM. Trimming pared 1 base from V and 7 bases from J, leaving 13 bases between. This CDR3 spans 14 amino acids.

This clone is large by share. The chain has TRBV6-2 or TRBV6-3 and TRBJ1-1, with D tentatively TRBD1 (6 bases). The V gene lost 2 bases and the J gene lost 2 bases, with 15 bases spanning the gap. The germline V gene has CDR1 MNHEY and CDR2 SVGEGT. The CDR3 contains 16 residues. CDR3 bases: TGTGCCAGCAGTTACGGGGACAATATCGGAAACACTGAAGCTTTCTTT. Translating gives CASSYGDNIGNTEAFF.

Here the CDR3 reads CSVEGEGYGYTF. The CDR3 DNA sequence: TGCAGCGTTGAAGGGGAGGGATATGGCTACACCTTC. The V and J genes are TRBV29-1 and TRBJ1-2; D is uncertain. Looked up from germline, CDR1 is SQVTM and CDR2 is ANQGSEA. CDR3 size: 12 residues. V lost 1 base and J lost 5, with 8 bases in between.

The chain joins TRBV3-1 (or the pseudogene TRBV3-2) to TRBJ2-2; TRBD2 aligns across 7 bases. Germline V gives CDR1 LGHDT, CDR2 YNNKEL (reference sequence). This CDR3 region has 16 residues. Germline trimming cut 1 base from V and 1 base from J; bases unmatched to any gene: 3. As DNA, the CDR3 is TGTGCCAGCAGCCAAGGGGCGGGAGTGAACACCGGGGAGCTGTTTTTT. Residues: CASSQGAGVNTGELFF.

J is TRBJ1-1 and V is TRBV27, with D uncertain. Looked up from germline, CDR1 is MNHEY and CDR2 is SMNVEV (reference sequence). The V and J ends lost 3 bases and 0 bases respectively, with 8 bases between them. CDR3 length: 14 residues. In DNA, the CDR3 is TGTGCCAGCAGTTTGCGGAAGATGAACACTGAAGCTTTCTTT. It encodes CASSLRKMNTEAFF.

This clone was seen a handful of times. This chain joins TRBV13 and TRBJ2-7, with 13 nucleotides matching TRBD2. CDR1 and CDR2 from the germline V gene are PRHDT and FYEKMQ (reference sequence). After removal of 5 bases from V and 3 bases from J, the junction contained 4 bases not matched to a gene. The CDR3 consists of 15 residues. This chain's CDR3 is CASSDGTSGDYEQYF. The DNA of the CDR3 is TGTGCCAGCAGCGACGGGACTAGCGGGGACTACGAGCAGTACTTC.

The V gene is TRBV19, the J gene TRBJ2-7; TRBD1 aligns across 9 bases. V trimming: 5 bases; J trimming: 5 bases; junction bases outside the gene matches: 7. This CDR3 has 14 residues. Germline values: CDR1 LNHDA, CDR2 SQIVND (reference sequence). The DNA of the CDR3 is TGTGCCAGTAGTCCCAGACAGGGGGGCCACGAGCAGTACTTC. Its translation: CASSPRQGGHEQYF.

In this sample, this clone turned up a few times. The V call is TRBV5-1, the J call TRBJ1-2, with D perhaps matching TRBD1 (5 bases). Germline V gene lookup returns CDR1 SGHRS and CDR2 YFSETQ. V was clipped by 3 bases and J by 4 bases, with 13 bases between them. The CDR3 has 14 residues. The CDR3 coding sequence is TGCGCCAGCAGCTCGGAGGGCAGGGCCTATGGCTACACCTTC. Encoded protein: CASSSEGRAYGYTF.

The CDR3 DNA is TGTGCCAGCAGTGCTGATGGACAGCAATCGGGGGGCTACACCTTC. This codes for CASSADGQQSGGYTF. The chain is built from TRBV6-6 and TRBJ1-2, with D possibly matching TRBD1 (6 bases). The germline V gene encodes CDR1 MNHNY and CDR2 SVGAGI (reference sequence). V gave up 5 bases and J gave up 8 bases, with 21 bases separating them. This CDR3 comprises 15 residues.